The 7 T cell receptor beta chains reported below all come from one sample, sequenced in a study of T cell repertoires in cytomegalovirus infection. What these receptors recognize is not known. From the reads, TCRdb called clonotypes with MiXCR, one entry per CDR3 protein. The data show 100,000 to 150,000 distinct CDR3 sequences, 32% seen once. The sequenced sample was CD8+ T cells from cultured PBMCs, obtained from culture after CMV antigen stimulation. All receptors come from a human donor in good health (CMV status not recorded). Some clones in this sample may be carry-over from other donors' samples.

This rearrangement joins TRBV4-1 to TRBJ2-7; 9 nucleotides line up with TRBD1. The germline gives CDR1 MGHRA, CDR2 YSYEKL. V lost 1 base to trimming and J lost 7 bases; unmatched junction nucleotides: 11. The CDR3 sequence is 16 residues long. The CDR3 sequence is CASSQAPTGGIEEQYF. The CDR3 DNA follows: TGCGCCAGCAGCCAAGCTCCGACAGGGGGGATCGAGGAGCAGTACTTC.

The rearrangement uses TRBV20-1 and TRBJ1-1, with 9 bases fitting TRBD1. Germline lookup yields CDR1 DFQATT and CDR2 SNEGSKA (reference sequence). The CDR3 is made up of 13 amino acids. The ends lost 6 bases at V and 5 bases at J; junction bases unmatched: 7. The CDR3 loop reads CSALKTGGTEAFF. In DNA, the CDR3 is TGCAGTGCATTAAAGACAGGGGGGACTGAAGCTTTCTTT.

The chain employs TRBV7-3 and TRBJ1-1; 7 bases align to TRBD1. There are 15 residues in the CDR3. V was pared by 5 bases and J by 1 base, with 7 bases of the junction left unmatched. The V gene's germline CDR1 is SGHTA and CDR2 FQGTGA. CDR3 bases: TGTGCCAGCAGCCTCGTCGCAGGGGGGAACACTGAAGCTTTCTTT. Amino acid sequence: CASSLVAGGNTEAFF.

The chain recombines TRBV7-6 with TRBJ2-1, with 12 bases lining up with TRBD1. V lost 5 bases and J lost 4; bases outside the gene matches: 3. The CDR3 length is 15 residues. The germline V gene has CDR1 SGHVS and CDR2 FNYEAQ. Written as DNA, the CDR3 is TGTGCCAGCAGCAAGGGACAGGGGGCTTACAATGAGCAGTTCTTC. Residues: CASSKGQGAYNEQFF.

This clonotype was seen only a few times. The rearrangement joins TRBV7-9 to TRBJ2-4; D might be TRBD1 (5 bases). The CDR3 is 17 residues long. V was trimmed by 3 bases and J by 8 bases, leaving 23 bases between them. Looked up from germline, CDR1 is SEHNR and CDR2 is FQNEAQ (reference sequence). The CDR3 DNA reads as TGTGCCAGCAGCTTCCCCCCCTCGGGCGACAGTCGGGACATTCAGTACTTC. Translation: CASSFPPSGDSRDIQYF.

The chain couples TRBV3-1 to TRBJ2-3; D may be TRBD2 (6 bases). With 0 bases removed from V and 2 bases from J, the gap between germline ends came to 18 bases. Germline CDR1 reads LGHDT; CDR2 reads YNNKEL (reference sequence). This CDR3 is 18 amino acids long. CDR3 amino acids: CASSQDLGTSQNTDTQYF. In nucleotides, the CDR3 is TGTGCCAGCAGCCAAGATTTAGGGACTTCACAAAACACAGATACGCAGTATTTT.

The chain employs TRBV27 and TRBJ1-2; tentative D call: TRBD1 (6 bases). The CDR3 spans 15 residues. Trimming took off 7 bases at V and 1 base at J, with 16 bases between the two ends. Per the germline V gene, CDR1 is MNHEY and CDR2 is SMNVEV (reference sequence). The CDR3 nucleotides read TGTGCCAGCAAGGGGGGTCTAGGGATTAACTATGGCTACACCTTC. Its protein is CASKGGLGINYGYTF.